These 5 T cell receptor beta chains were all obtained from the same sample, sequenced in a study of a mutant IDH1 vaccine in newly diagnosed glioma. Documented time point: week 11, during vaccination. Vaccinated patients received 300 ug of mutant IDH1 20-mer peptide per dose, with topical imiquimod. The antigens these receptors bind are not known. Here immunoSEQ multiplex PCR was the method, and the copy in TCRdb shows in-frame clones only, minus some. The sample consists of about 67,000 clones, about 88% of them appearing once. Sequencing was performed on PBMCs, taken from a glioma patient whose treatment included an IDH1 peptide vaccine. These TCRs come from a middle-aged man with glioma.

This clone was seen a single time. The genes are TRBV5-1 and TRBJ1-1; maybe TRBD1 (5 bases). CDR3 length: 15 residues. V lost 3 bases and J 1 base, leaving 13 bases between the germline ends. CDR1 and CDR2 (germline): SGHRS, YFSETQ. In nucleotides, the CDR3 is TGCGCCAGCAGCTCGGGGCGGCAGGGGAACACTGAAGCTTTCTTT. Translation gives CASSSGRQGNTEAFF.

The CDR3 sequence: CASSSEGVANYGYTF. The CDR3 nucleotides are TGTGCCAGCAGTTCTGAGGGGGTCGCTAACTATGGCTACACCTTC. The chain is built from TRBV6-6 and TRBJ1-2; maybe TRBD1 (6 bases). V was shortened by 4 bases and J by 0 bases, with 12 bases between the two germline ends. This CDR3 comprises 15 residues. Germline-derived CDR1 and CDR2 are MNHNY and SVGAGI (reference sequence).

CDR3 sequence: CASTPPATNEKLFF. In DNA, the CDR3 is TGTGCCAGCACGCCCCCCGCAACTAATGAAAAACTGTTTTTT. The gene calls are TRBV2 and TRBJ1-4; D is unresolved. The V gene's germline CDR1 is SNHLY and CDR2 FYNNEI. The V and J ends lost 7 bases and 0 bases respectively, with 9 bases between them. This CDR3 region has 14 residues.

DNA of the CDR3: TGCGCCAGCAGCCAAGTGGTCAGGGTAGACCCCCCGACCACAGATACGCAGTATTTT. As protein: CASSQVVRVDPPTTDTQYF. The V call is TRBV4-3, the J call TRBJ2-3; D is perhaps TRBD1 (5 bases). Germline V gives CDR1 LGHNA, CDR2 YSLEER. This CDR3 comprises 19 residues. The ends were cut back, 1 base at V and 2 bases at J, with 22 bases in the middle.

The DNA of the CDR3 is TGTGCCAGCAGCTTAGGGTCCGCAGGGTCCGAGACCCAGTACTTC. It specifies CASSLGSAGSETQYF. This chain links TRBV7-2 with TRBJ2-5, with a weak D call TRBD1 (5 bases). The CDR3 sequence is 15 residues long. V was cut by 1 base and J by 5 bases, with 14 bases left in between. CDR1 and CDR2 from the germline V gene are SGHTA and FQGNSA.